These 4 T cell receptor beta chains were all obtained from the same sample, sequenced in a study of identical twins (TCRdb year 2016). To prepare the library, 5' RACE was applied. Sequencing was carried out with an Illumina HiSeq 2000. Using fastp trimming at Q25 and MiXCR clonotype assembly, TCRdb reanalyzed the public sequencing data and kept in-frame beta chains. Entries that share a CDR3 protein sequence are merged under the most common genes and DNA. This sample is represented by 300,000 to 400,000 distinct CDR3 sequences; roughly 12% of them were singletons. The ten largest clones take up approximately 7.9% of the sample. The same data also went into a second study, on yellow fever vaccine responses in identical twins.

The sample was CD8+ T cells sorted from blood. These receptors originate from a woman aged 18-29 years in good health.

As DNA, the CDR3 is TGTGCCAGCGGGGGGCTCACTGAAGCTTTCTTT. Translated: CASGGLTEAFF. The chain combines TRBV12-3 or TRBV12-4 with TRBJ1-1; possible D gene TRBD1, 6 bases. CDR3 length: 11 residues. Trimming removed 8 bases from V and 4 bases from J, with 8 bases in between.

This chain connects TRBV27 to TRBJ2-7, with D perhaps matching TRBD1 or TRBD2 (5 bases each). V was clipped by 5 bases and J by 0 bases, with 11 bases between them. Per the germline V gene, CDR1 is MNHEY and CDR2 is SMNVEV (reference sequence). CDR3 size: 14 residues. The CDR3 here is CASSIRDHSYEQYF. The DNA of the CDR3 is TGTGCCAGCAGTATCCGGGACCACTCCTACGAGCAGTACTTC.

The chain joins TRBV13 to TRBJ1-3; D might be TRBD1 (6 bases). The CDR3 is made up of 14 amino acids. Germline CDR1 reads PRHDT; CDR2 reads FYEKMQ (reference sequence). Trimming stripped 5 bases from V and 2 bases from J, with 10 bases between. Here the CDR3 DNA reads TGTGCCAGCAGCCTCCGGGACACTGGAAACACCATATATTTT. This translates into CASSLRDTGNTIYF. The variable domain in full, with the rest retrieved from reference TRBV13 and TRBJ1-3, is AAGVIQSPRHLIKEKRETATLKCYPIPRHDTVYWYQQGPGQDPQFLISFYEKMQSDKGSIPDRFSAQQFSDYHSELNMSSLELGDSALYFCASSLRDTGNTIYFGEGSWLTVV.

This rearrangement joins TRBV3-1 to TRBJ2-7, with D tentatively TRBD1 (5 bases). Deletions cut 4 bases from V and 6 bases from J, with 13 bases between. The CDR3 is made up of 13 amino acids. Germline loops: CDR1 LGHDT, CDR2 YNNKEL (reference sequence). The CDR3 spells CASSPQGNGEQYF. The DNA of the CDR3 is TGTGCCAGCAGCCCTCAGGGTAATGGCGAGCAGTACTTC.